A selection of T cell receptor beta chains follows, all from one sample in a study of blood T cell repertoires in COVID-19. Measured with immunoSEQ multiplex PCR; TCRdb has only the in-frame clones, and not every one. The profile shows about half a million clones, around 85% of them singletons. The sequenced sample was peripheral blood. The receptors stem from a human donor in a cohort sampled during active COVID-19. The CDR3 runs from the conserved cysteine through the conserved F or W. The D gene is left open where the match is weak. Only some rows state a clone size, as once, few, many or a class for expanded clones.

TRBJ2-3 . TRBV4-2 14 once TGTGCCAGCAGCCCTGGGGCCCCTACAGATACGCAGTATTTT CASSPGAPTDTQYF
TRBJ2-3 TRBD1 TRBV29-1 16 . TGCAGCGTCCGAGCGGGGAGGGACAGGGGAACAGATACGCAGTATTTT CSVRAGRDRGTDTQYF
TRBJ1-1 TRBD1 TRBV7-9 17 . TGTGCCAGCAGCGCCTCGGGACCCCTCGGCAGGGGGACTGAAGCTTTCTTT CASSASGPLGRGTEAFF
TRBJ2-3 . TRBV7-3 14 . TGTGCCAGCAGCGACCCGACAGTCACAGATACGCAGTATTTT CASSDPTVTDTQYF
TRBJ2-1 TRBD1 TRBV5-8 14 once TGTGCCAGCAGGCGGACAGGGAATTCCAATGAGCAGTTCTTC CASRRTGNSNEQFF
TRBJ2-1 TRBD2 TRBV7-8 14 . TGTGCCAGCACTAGGCTAGCGGACTACAATGAGCAGTTCTTC CASTRLADYNEQFF
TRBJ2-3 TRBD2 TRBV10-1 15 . TGCGCCAGCAGTGAGTCTCGGGGGGGGGCAGATACGCAGTATTTT CASSESRGGADTQYF
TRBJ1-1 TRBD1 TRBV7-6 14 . TGTGCCAGCAGCGGGACAGCGGGTGGAACTGAAGCTTTCTTT CASSGTAGGTEAFF
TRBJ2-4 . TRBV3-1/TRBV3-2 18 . TGTGCCAGCAGCCTTTCGAGCGGGCAGGAATTAGCCAAAAACATTCAGTACTTC CASSLSSGQELAKNIQYF
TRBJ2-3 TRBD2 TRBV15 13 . TGTGCCACCTTGACTAGCGGGATAGATACGCAGTATTTT CATLTSGIDTQYF
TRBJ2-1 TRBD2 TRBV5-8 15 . TGTGCCAGCAGCTCCGGGACTAGGATTACCTATGAGCAGTTCTTC CASSSGTRITYEQFF
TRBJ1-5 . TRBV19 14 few TGTGCCAGTAGTATTCAGCGTAGCAATCAGCCCCAGCATTTT CASSIQRSNQPQHF
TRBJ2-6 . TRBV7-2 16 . TGTGCCAGCAGCTTAGAGCGTCCCTCTGGGGCCAACGTCCTGACTTTC CASSLERPSGANVLTF
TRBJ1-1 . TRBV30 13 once TGTGCCTGGAGTGTACGGGGGGACACTGAAGCTTTCTTT CAWSVRGDTEAFF
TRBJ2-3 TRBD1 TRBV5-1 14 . TGCGCCAGCAGCATTGGGACAGGGACAGATACGCAGTATTTT CASSIGTGTDTQYF
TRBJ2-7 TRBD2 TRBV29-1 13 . TGCAGCGTTGAAGACCAGGCCGTTAGCGGGAGGAACTTC CSVEDQAVSGRNF
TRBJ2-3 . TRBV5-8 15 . TGTGCCAGCAGTCGACAGGTGCACCCCACAGATACGCAGTATTTT CASSRQVHPTDTQYF
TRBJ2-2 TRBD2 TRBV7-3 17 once TGTGCCAGCAGCTTTCGGACTAGCGGGTCGAACACCGGGGAGCTGTTTTTT CASSFRTSGSNTGELFF
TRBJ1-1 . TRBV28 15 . TGTGCCAGCAGCCTCGGGGGACGGACGAACACTGAAGCTTTCTTT CASSLGGRTNTEAFF
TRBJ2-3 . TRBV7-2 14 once TGTGCCAGCAGCCCTGCGTCGAGCAAATCGACGCAGTATTTT CASSPASSKSTQYF
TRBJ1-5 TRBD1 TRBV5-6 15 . TGTGCCAGCAGCTTACAGGGACAGGGGGCTCAGCCCCAGCATTTT CASSLQGQGAQPQHF
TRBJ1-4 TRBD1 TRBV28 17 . TGTGCCAGCAGTTTACTGGGACAGGGCGGGGGTAATGAAAAACTGTTTTTT CASSLLGQGGGNEKLFF
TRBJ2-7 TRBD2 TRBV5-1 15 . TGCGCCAGCAGCTTGTTGGGCGGGAGGACCTACGAGCAGTACTTC CASSLLGGRTYEQYF
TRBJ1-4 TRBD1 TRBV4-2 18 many TGTGCCAGCAGCCAAGATGAGGGATCCGTGGGACAGGGTGAAAAACTGTTTTTT CASSQDEGSVGQGEKLFF
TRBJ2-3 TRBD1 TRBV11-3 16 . TGTGCCAGCAGCTCGCGGACAGGGCTGGGCACAGATACGCAGTATTTT CASSSRTGLGTDTQYF
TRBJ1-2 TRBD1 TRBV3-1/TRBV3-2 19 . TGTGCCAGCAGATGGATGTTCCGGGACAGGGGTCTACGGGGCTATGGCTACACCTTC CASRWMFRDRGLRGYGYTF
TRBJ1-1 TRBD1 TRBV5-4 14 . TGTGCCAGCAGCTTGCAGGGGGCGAACACTGAAGCTTTCTTT CASSLQGANTEAFF
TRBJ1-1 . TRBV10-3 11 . TGTGCCATCAGTGAGGGACAGTTGGCTTTCTTT CAISEGQLAFF
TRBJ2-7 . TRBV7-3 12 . TGTGCCAGCAGCCAAAGAGGGCGGGAGCAGTACTTC CASSQRGREQYF
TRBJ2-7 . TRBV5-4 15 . TGTGCCAGCAGCGGGGGGTCTCTAACCGCCTACGAGCAGTACTTC CASSGGSLTAYEQYF
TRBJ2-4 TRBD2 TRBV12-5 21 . TGTGCTAGTGGTTTGGTATTTGATCCCGGACTAGCGGGAGGACCGGGGGACATTCAGTACTTC CASGLVFDPGLAGGPGDIQYF
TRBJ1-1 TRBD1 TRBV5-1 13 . TGCGCCAGCAGCCCGACAGGGGACACTGAAGCTTTCTTT CASSPTGDTEAFF
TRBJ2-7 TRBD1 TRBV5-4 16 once TGTGCCAGCAGCTGGGGACAGGGCGAATGGAAGGGTGAGCAGTACTTC CASSWGQGEWKGEQYF
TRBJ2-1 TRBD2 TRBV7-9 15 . TGTGCCAGCAGCTTTAGGGCTAGCGGGAGGGATGAGCAGTTCTTC CASSFRASGRDEQFF
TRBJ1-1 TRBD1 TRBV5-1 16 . TGCGCCAGCAGCTTGGGGACAGGGAGGTCGAACACTGAAGCTTTCTTT CASSLGTGRSNTEAFF
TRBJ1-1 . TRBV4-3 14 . TGCGCCAGCAGCCACCGGGTAATTAGAGTTGAAGCTTTCTTT CASSHRVIRVEAFF
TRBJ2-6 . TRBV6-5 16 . TGTGCCAGCAGTTACTTATCGGGAAGTGGGGCCAACGTCCTGACTTTC CASSYLSGSGANVLTF
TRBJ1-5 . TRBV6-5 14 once TGTGCCACTAGGGGACTGAATAGCAATCAGCCCCAGCATTTT CATRGLNSNQPQHF
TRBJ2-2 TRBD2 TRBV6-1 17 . TGTGCCAGCAGTGGGACTAGCGGGAGTATTTTTTTCGGGGAGCTGTTTTTT CASSGTSGSIFFGELFF
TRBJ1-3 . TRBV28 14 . TGTGCCAGCAGATTGCCGGGATCTGGAAACACCATATATTTT CASRLPGSGNTIYF
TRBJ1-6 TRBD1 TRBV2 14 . TGTGCCACCTCAACCGGGACAGGGGGCGCGCCCCTCCACTTT CATSTGTGGAPLHF
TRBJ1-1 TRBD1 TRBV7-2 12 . TGTGCCAGCAGCCGCGACAGGGGGCATGCTTTCTTT CASSRDRGHAFF
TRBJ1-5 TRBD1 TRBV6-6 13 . TGTGCCAGCAGCCTCGACAGGGACCAGCCCCAGCATTTT CASSLDRDQPQHF
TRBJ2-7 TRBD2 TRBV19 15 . TGTGCCAGTAGTACCTCCGGGACGACTAGCCACGAGCAGTACTTC CASSTSGTTSHEQYF
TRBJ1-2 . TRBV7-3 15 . TGTGCCAGCACCCCGTCCCCGTCGTCTAACTATGGCTACACCTTC CASTPSPSSNYGYTF
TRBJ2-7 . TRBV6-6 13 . TGTGCCAGCAGCCCCTCGACAGCCTACGAGCAGTACTTC CASSPSTAYEQYF
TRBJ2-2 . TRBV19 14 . TGTGCCAGTAGTATAGGACGGGGCACCGGGGAGCTGTTTTTT CASSIGRGTGELFF
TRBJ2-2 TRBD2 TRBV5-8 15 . TGTGCCAGCAGTCGTTATAGCGGGAGCACCGGGGAGCTGTTTTTT CASSRYSGSTGELFF
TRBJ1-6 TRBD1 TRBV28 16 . TGTGCCAGCAGTTCCACAGCGGGACAGGGGAATTCACCCCTCCACTTT CASSSTAGQGNSPLHF
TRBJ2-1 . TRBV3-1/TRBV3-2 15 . TGTGCCAGCAGCTTCGGAGGGGGCGGCTACAATGAGCAGTTCTTC CASSFGGGGYNEQFF
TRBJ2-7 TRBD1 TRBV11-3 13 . TGTGCCAGCAGCTTAGGACAGGGCGGCGAGCAGTACTTC CASSLGQGGEQYF